This TCR beta chain comes out of a study of response to subunit inactivated influenza vaccine. Each CDR3 protein gets one entry after TCRdb re-called the RT-PCR reads with MiXCR. The sample includes 650,000 to 800,000 distinct CDR3 sequences, about 18% of them seen just once. The V segment lost 3 bases and the J segment 7 bases; nucleotides outside the gene matches: 8. CDR1 and CDR2 (germline): MNHEY, SMNVEV (reference sequence). CDR3 size: 15 residues. This sample comprised PBMCs from blood, obtained around 5 days after vaccination. The TCR sequence derives from a man between 45 and 60 years old who received an inactivated influenza vaccine. V is TRBV27 and J is TRBJ2-2; 7 positions match TRBD1. The CDR3 loop is CASSFLGGSSGELFF. DNA for the CDR3: TGTGCCAGCAGTTTTTTAGGGGGCAGTAGCGGGGAGCTGTTTTTT.